The 27 T cell receptor beta chains given below trace back to one sample, sequenced in a study of blood T cell repertoires in COVID-19 (dated by TCRdb to about 2020). The library was generated by the immunoSEQ multiplex PCR assay. As stored in TCRdb, this immuneACCESS dataset retains in-frame rearrangements with V and J assigned. A fraction of the clones does not appear; measured against another copy, unresolved V genes explain less than half of the discrepancy, and the remainder lacks a known reason. The sample profile shows around 220,000 clones; 80% to 85% of them were found once. The ten top clones hold 6.8% of the sample. Sequenced sample: PBMCs or T cells enriched from blood (not recorded which). The receptors here all came from a woman aged 40 to 50 who had recovered from COVID-19.

The V gene is TRBV9, the J gene TRBJ2-2; TRBD2 matches at 10 bases. Looked up from germline, CDR1 is SGDLS and CDR2 is YYNGEE. The CDR3 has 16 amino acids. Trimming at V came to 0 bases and at J to 7 bases, leaving 6 bases not matched to a gene. The CDR3 DNA is TGTGCCAGCAGCGTAGCGTCTAGCGGGAGTGACGGGGAGCTGTTTTTT. Translated: CASSVASSGSDGELFF.

The chain joins TRBV28 to TRBJ2-5; 7 bases fit TRBD2. CDR3 length equals 13 residues. Germline trimming cut 8 bases from V and 6 bases from J; bases unmatched to any gene: 9. The germline CDR1 and CDR2 sequences are MDHEN and SYDVKM. CDR3 loop: CASALAAVQTQYF. CDR3 nucleotides: TGTGCCAGCGCCCTAGCGGCGGTACAGACCCAGTACTTC.

This sequence joins TRBV12-5 and TRBJ2-1; maybe TRBD2 (6 bases). This CDR3 region has 15 residues. CDR1 is LGHNT and CDR2 is FRNRAP in the germline V gene. Trimming left V 7 bases short and J 4 bases short, with 17 bases between. The CDR3 sequence: CASASSGLGYNEQFF. DNA of the CDR3: TGTGCTAGTGCCTCCAGCGGGTTAGGGTACAATGAGCAGTTCTTC.

J is TRBJ1-2 and V is TRBV19; D is perhaps TRBD1 (6 bases). V lost 6 bases to trimming and J lost 4 bases, with 12 bases between them. This CDR3 comprises 13 residues. CDR1 LNHDA and CDR2 SQIVND come from the germline V gene (reference sequence). This CDR3 reads CASSPGTTYGYTF. The CDR3 bases are TGTGCCAGTAGCCCCGGGACAACCTATGGCTACACCTTC.

This chain joins TRBV24-1 and TRBJ2-2; D not certain. Between the trimmed V and J ends, which lost 3 bases and 7 bases, there was a span of 11 bases. CDR1 KGHDR and CDR2 SFDVKD come from the germline V gene. The CDR3 is 14 amino acids. The CDR3 nucleotides are TGTGCCACCAGTGATCCACTTCTAAGCGGGGAGCTGTTTTTT. Translated: CATSDPLLSGELFF.

The chain joins TRBV19 to TRBJ1-1; D is unclear. V was pared by 2 bases and J by 3 bases, with 7 bases between. CDR3 length equals 13 residues. Germline V gives CDR1 LNHDA, CDR2 SQIVND (reference sequence). CDR3 DNA sequence: TGTGCCAGTAGTATATTGGGAGACACTGAAGCTTTCTTT. It is translated as CASSILGDTEAFF.

The chain has TRBV3-1 (or the pseudogene TRBV3-2) and TRBJ2-1, with D tentatively TRBD2 (5 bases). The germline V gene has CDR1 LGHDT and CDR2 YNNKEL (reference sequence). The V end was cut by 3 bases, the J end by 6 bases, with 9 bases between. CDR3 length equals 13 residues. The DNA for the CDR3 is TGTGCCAGCAGCCAGAATGGAGGCAATGAGCAGTTCTTC. Its translation is CASSQNGGNEQFF.

CDR3 in amino acids: CASSVGQAEAFF. The DNA of the CDR3 is TGCGCCAGCAGCGTGGGACAGGCTGAAGCTTTCTTT. The chain recombines TRBV5-1 with TRBJ1-1; 8 bases are a match to TRBD1. The CDR3 extends over 12 amino acids. V lost 4 bases, J lost 6 bases, and 2 bases stayed unmatched. Germline V lookup: CDR1 SGHRS, CDR2 YFSETQ.

The V call is TRBV25-1, the J call TRBJ2-1; D is perhaps TRBD2 (6 bases). V was shortened by 3 bases and J by 12 bases, with 15 bases between the two germline ends. Germline CDR1 MGHDK, CDR2 SYGVNS. This CDR3 spans 13 amino acids. The DNA of the CDR3 is TGTGCCAGCAGTGATGCCCGGAGGGACGCGCAGTTCTTC. Translation: CASSDARRDAQFF.

CDR3 region: CASSPRGDFSYNEQFF. CDR3 coding DNA: TGCGCCAGCAGCCCCCGGGGGGACTTTTCCTACAATGAGCAGTTCTTC. The chain links TRBV5-1 to TRBJ2-1; 7 nucleotides line up with TRBD2. J gave up 1 base and V 4 bases, and 8 bases lay outside the gene matches. In germline, CDR1 is SGHRS, CDR2 YFSETQ. The CDR3 spans 16 residues. The whole variable domain, filled in from reference TRBV5-1 and TRBJ2-1, reads KAGVTQTPRYLIKTRGQQVTLSCSPISGHRSVSWYQQTPGQGLQFLFEYFSETQRNKGNFPGRFSGRQFSNSRSEMNVSTLELGDSALYLCASSPRGDFSYNEQFFGPGTRLTVL.

V gene TRBV5-1 combines with J gene TRBJ1-2, with D perhaps TRBD1 (6 bases). This CDR3 has 14 residues. Trimming left V 4 bases short and J 2 bases short, with 12 bases between. Germline V gives CDR1 SGHRS, CDR2 YFSETQ. This chain's CDR3 is CASSAVTGNYGYTF. The CDR3 DNA follows: TGCGCCAGCAGCGCCGTAACAGGGAACTATGGCTACACCTTC.

This sequence joins TRBV6-5 and TRBJ2-3, with D perhaps matching TRBD2 (5 bases). Trimming took off 6 bases at V and 0 bases at J, with 13 bases between the two ends. The germline V gene encodes CDR1 MNHEY and CDR2 SVGAGI. The CDR3 consists of 15 residues. CDR3 coding DNA: TGTGCCAGCAGCTACAAGCGGTGGAGCACAGATACGCAGTATTTT. Its translation is CASSYKRWSTDTQYF.

CDR3 region: CSVEGAGQGATDTQYF. The CDR3 DNA is TGCAGCGTTGAAGGGGCGGGACAGGGGGCCACAGATACGCAGTATTTT. The chain carries TRBV29-1 and TRBJ2-3; TRBD1 agrees at 12 bases. V shed 1 base and J 2 bases; nucleotides not matched to a gene: 4. Germline V CDR1 and CDR2: SQVTM, ANQGSEA. The CDR3 spans 16 residues.

The rearrangement links TRBV5-1 to TRBJ2-3; D is uncertain. Between the trimmed V and J ends, which lost 0 bases and 1 base, there was a span of 6 bases. Per germline, CDR1 SGHRS and CDR2 YFSETQ. This CDR3 is built from 14 residues. This chain's CDR3 is CASSLDRGTDTQYF. The CDR3 nucleotides read TGCGCCAGCAGCTTGGACCGGGGCACAGATACGCAGTATTTT. Supplemented by reference TRBV5-1 and TRBJ2-3, the full variable domain reads KAGVTQTPRYLIKTRGQQVTLSCSPISGHRSVSWYQQTPGQGLQFLFEYFSETQRNKGNFPGRFSGRQFSNSRSEMNVSTLELGDSALYLCASSLDRGTDTQYFGPGTRLTVL.

The CDR3 DNA follows: TGTGCCAGCAGCCATCAGATTTTTAACACTGAAGCTTTCTTT. Amino acid sequence: CASSHQIFNTEAFF. V and J are TRBV3-1 (or the pseudogene TRBV3-2) and TRBJ1-1; D remains ambiguous. Germline V gene data show CDR1 as LGHDT and CDR2 as YNNKEL (reference sequence). The CDR3 has 14 amino acids. Between the trimmed V and J ends, which lost 3 bases and 2 bases, there was a span of 10 bases.

The CDR3 sequence: CASSIGGTGNEKLFF. CDR3 DNA sequence: TGTGCCAGTAGTATCGGAGGGACAGGCAATGAAAAACTGTTTTTT. The chain employs TRBV19 and TRBJ1-4, with 8 bases aligning to TRBD1. Germline V gene sequence: CDR1 LNHDA, CDR2 SQIVND (reference sequence). The CDR3 loop spans 15 amino acids. With 3 bases clipped from V and 5 bases from J, the junction kept 5 bases outside the gene matches.

The V call is TRBV28, the J call TRBJ1-5; TRBD1 might be the D (6 bases). Trimming cost V 6 bases and J 6 bases, with 15 bases left between them. This CDR3 region has 14 residues. Germline CDR1 and CDR2: MDHEN and SYDVKM. CDR3 sequence (DNA): TGTGCCAGCAGCCCAACAGGGTATCTTCAGCCCCAGCATTTT. Encoded protein: CASSPTGYLQPQHF. Full variable domain (rest looked up from reference TRBV28 and TRBJ1-5): DVKVTQSSRYLVKRTGEKVFLECVQDMDHENMFWYRQDPGLGLRLIYFSYDVKMKEKGDIPEGYSVSREKKERFSLILESASTNQTSMYLCASSPTGYLQPQHFGDGTRLSIL.

J is TRBJ2-7 and V is TRBV3-1 (or the pseudogene TRBV3-2); 11 bases are shared with TRBD2. CDR1 is LGHDT and CDR2 is YNNKEL in the germline V gene (reference sequence). V trimming: 3 bases; J trimming: 2 bases; junction bases outside the gene matches: 9. The CDR3 length is 17 residues. Here the CDR3 reads CASSQSETSGETYEQYV. The CDR3 DNA reads as TGTGCCAGCAGCCAGTCCGAGACTAGCGGGGAGACCTACGAGCAGTACGTC.

The chain is built from TRBV7-8 and TRBJ2-1; possibly TRBD2 for D (5 bases). The CDR3 consists of 14 residues. The ends were cut back, 2 bases at V and 10 bases at J, with 15 bases in the middle. CDR1 is SGHVS, CDR2 FQNEAQ, per germline. CDR3 protein: CASSLRREGREQFF. The CDR3 DNA is TGTGCCAGCAGCTTAAGGAGAGAGGGCCGGGAGCAGTTCTTC.

The count of this clone is one. The chain is built from TRBV19 and TRBJ2-5; no reliable D call. CDR3 length: 14 residues. Germline V gene sequence: CDR1 LNHDA, CDR2 SQIVND (reference sequence). Trimming shortened V by 3 bases and J by 2 bases, and 10 bases separated the two germline ends. As DNA, the CDR3 is TGTGCCAGTAGTATTGGTCTAGTGCAAGAGACCCAGTACTTC. It specifies CASSIGLVQETQYF.

This chain uses TRBV6-5 with TRBJ2-1; 8 bases match TRBD1. CDR3 length equals 13 residues. Looked up from germline, CDR1 is MNHEY and CDR2 is SVGAGI. J lost 7 bases, V lost 5 bases, and 4 bases had no gene match. The CDR3 DNA sequence: TGTGCCAGCAGTCGAGACAGGGGAAATGAGCAGTTCTTC. It codes for CASSRDRGNEQFF.

A few counts support this clone. The chain recombines TRBV27 with TRBJ2-1, with 14 bases fitting TRBD2. J lost 8 bases, V lost 5 bases, and 11 bases had no gene match. The CDR3 consists of 17 residues. Per the germline V gene, CDR1 is MNHEY and CDR2 is SMNVEV (reference sequence). The CDR3 here is CASSPPGLAGVGYEQFF. DNA for the CDR3: TGTGCCAGCAGTCCCCCGGGACTAGCGGGAGTGGGGTATGAGCAGTTCTTC.

This chain links TRBV7-9 with TRBJ2-1; D is uncertain. Trimming took off 5 bases at V and 6 bases at J, with 8 bases between the two ends. This CDR3 is built from 12 residues. CDR1 is SEHNR and CDR2 is FQNEAQ in the germline V gene (reference sequence). The CDR3 region is CASSLLSNEQFF. The CDR3, as DNA: TGTGCCAGCAGCCTCCTGAGCAATGAGCAGTTCTTC.

The gene calls are TRBV5-4 and TRBJ2-2; TRBD1 matches 9 bases. With 2 bases clipped from V and 3 bases from J, the junction kept 5 bases outside the gene matches. The CDR3 has 16 residues. Germline CDR1 SGHNT, CDR2 YYREEE (reference sequence). The CDR3 spells CASSLGGTGYTGELFF. DNA of the CDR3: TGTGCCAGCAGCTTAGGTGGGACAGGGTACACCGGGGAGCTGTTTTTT.

This CDR3 is CASSKNIGEVGTDTQYF. CDR3 nucleotide sequence: TGTGCCAGCAGCAAAAACATAGGCGAGGTGGGCACAGATACGCAGTATTTT. The chain carries TRBV21-1 and TRBJ2-3; TRBD2 is the table's D call and was not checked against the DNA. TRBV21-1 is classified as a pseudogene. The CDR3 is made up of 17 amino acids.

The V gene is TRBV4-1, the J gene TRBJ1-4, with TRBD1 as a possible D gene (5 bases). Germline assignment: CDR1 MGHRA and CDR2 YSYEKL. V lost 6 bases, J lost 1 base, and 12 bases lay in between. The CDR3 is 15 amino acids. Here the CDR3 DNA reads TGCGCCAGCAGGCGGAGACAGTTAACTAATGAAAAACTGTTTTTT. This sequence encodes CASRRRQLTNEKLFF.

The gene calls are TRBV7-2 and TRBJ1-2, with no clear D. The CDR3 loop spans 14 amino acids. In germline, CDR1 is SGHTA, CDR2 FQGNSA. Trimming pared 0 bases from V and 5 bases from J, leaving 10 bases between. CDR3 region: CASSLAAGDYGYTF. The CDR3 DNA follows: TGTGCCAGCAGCTTAGCCGCCGGAGATTATGGCTACACCTTC. The whole variable domain, remainder taken from reference TRBV7-2 and TRBJ1-2, is GAGVSQSPSNKVTEKGKDVELRCDPISGHTALYWYRQSLGQGLEFLIYFQGNSAPDKSGLPSDRFSAERTGGSVSTLTIQRTQQEDSAVYLCASSLAAGDYGYTFGSGTRLTVV.